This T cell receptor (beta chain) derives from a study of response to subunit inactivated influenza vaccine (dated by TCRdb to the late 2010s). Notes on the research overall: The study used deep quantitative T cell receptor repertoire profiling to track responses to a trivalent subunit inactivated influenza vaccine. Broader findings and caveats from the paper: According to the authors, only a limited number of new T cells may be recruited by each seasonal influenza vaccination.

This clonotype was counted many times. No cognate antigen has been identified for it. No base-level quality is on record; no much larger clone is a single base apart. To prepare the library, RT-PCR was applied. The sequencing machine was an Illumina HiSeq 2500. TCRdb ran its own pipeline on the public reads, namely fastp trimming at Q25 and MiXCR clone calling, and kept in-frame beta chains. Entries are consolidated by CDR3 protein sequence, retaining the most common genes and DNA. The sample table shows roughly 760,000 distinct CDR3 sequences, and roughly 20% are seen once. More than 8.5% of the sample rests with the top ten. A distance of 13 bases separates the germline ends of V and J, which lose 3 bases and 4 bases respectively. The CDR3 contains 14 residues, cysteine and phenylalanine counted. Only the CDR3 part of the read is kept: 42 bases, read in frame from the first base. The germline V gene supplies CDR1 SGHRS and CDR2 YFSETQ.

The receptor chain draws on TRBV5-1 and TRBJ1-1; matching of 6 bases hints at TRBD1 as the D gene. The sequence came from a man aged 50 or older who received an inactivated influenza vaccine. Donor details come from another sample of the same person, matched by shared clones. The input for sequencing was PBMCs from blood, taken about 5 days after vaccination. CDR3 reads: CASSSHRVGTEAFF. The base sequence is TGCGCCAGCAGCTCCCACAGGGTCGGCACTGAAGCTTTCTTT. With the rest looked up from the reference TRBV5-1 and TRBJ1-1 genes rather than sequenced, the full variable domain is KAGVTQTPRYLIKTRGQQVTLSCSPISGHRSVSWYQQTPGQGLQFLFEYFSETQRNKGNFPGRFSGRQFSNSRSEMNVSTLELGDSALYLCASSSHRVGTEAFFGQGTRLTVV.